These 20 T cell receptor beta chains came from one sample sequenced in a study of technical replicates of blood from a few donors. Here immunoSEQ multiplex PCR was the method, and the copy in TCRdb shows in-frame clones only, minus some. Of around 79,000 clones in the sample, about nine tenths were seen once. Sequencing was done on a sample of T cells isolated from PBMCs. These receptors were collected from a human donor in good health. Some clones in this sample may be carry-over from other donors' samples.

The chain couples TRBV7-8 to TRBJ1-2, with TRBD1 matching 9 bases. The CDR3 spans 15 residues. The germline V gene has CDR1 SGHVS and CDR2 FQNEAQ. V was pared by 5 bases and J by 8 bases, with 12 bases of the junction left unmatched. The CDR3 DNA reads as TGTGCCAGCAGCCTCACGACAGGGGGTTTTAGAGGCTACACCTTC. This sequence encodes CASSLTTGGFRGYTF.

The rearrangement links TRBV9 to TRBJ2-7, with D perhaps matching TRBD2 (6 bases). Germline lookup yields CDR1 SGDLS and CDR2 YYNGEE. Trimming removed 4 bases at V and 4 bases at J, with 12 bases between. The CDR3 is made up of 13 amino acids. The CDR3 spells CASSIGGVYEQYF. CDR3 nucleotide sequence: TGTGCCAGCAGCATCGGAGGGGTATACGAGCAGTACTTC.

The rearrangement links TRBV11-2 to TRBJ2-7; D is possibly TRBD2 (5 bases). V was shortened by 6 bases and J by 4 bases, with 19 bases between the two germline ends. Germline CDR1 is SGHAT and CDR2 is FQNNGV. This CDR3 comprises 15 residues. CDR3 nucleotides: TGTGCCAGCAGTTTTCTCTCCGGACTTCAATACGAGCAGTACTTC. This translates into CASSFLSGLQYEQYF.

The CDR3 sequence: CAWSVSRFRGRDTGELFF. DNA for the CDR3: TGTGCCTGGAGTGTATCCCGCTTTAGGGGGAGGGACACCGGGGAGCTGTTTTTT. The chain combines TRBV30 with TRBJ2-2; tentative D call: TRBD2 (7 bases). The germline V gene has CDR1 GTSNPN and CDR2 SVGIG (reference sequence). CDR3 size: 18 residues. Trimming cost V 0 bases and J 3 bases, with 20 bases left between them.

V gene TRBV7-9 combines with J gene TRBJ2-5; no clear D. The CDR3 loop spans 12 amino acids. The V end lost 5 bases, the J end lost 5 bases, and 9 bases lay between the germline ends. Germline CDR1 reads SEHNR; CDR2 reads FQNEAQ (reference sequence). This CDR3 reads CASSHGVETQYF. The CDR3 nucleotides read TGTGCCAGCAGCCACGGAGTGGAGACCCAGTACTTC.

The chain couples TRBV30 to TRBJ2-7; possibly TRBD1 for D (6 bases). Germline-derived CDR1 and CDR2 are GTSNPN and SVGIG (reference sequence). This CDR3 region has 11 residues. With 7 bases removed from V and 2 bases from J, the gap between germline ends came to 9 bases. In nucleotides, the CDR3 is TGTGCCTTGACAGGAACCTACGAGCAGTACTTC. The encoded protein is CALTGTYEQYF.

This chain links TRBV7-6 with TRBJ2-5, with D maybe TRBD2 (5 bases). This CDR3 region has 15 residues. In germline, CDR1 is SGHVS, CDR2 FNYEAQ. The V and J ends lost 5 bases and 0 bases respectively, with 13 bases between them. As DNA, the CDR3 is TGTGCCAGCAGCCTCAAACCGGGGTACCAAGAGACCCAGTACTTC. Translating it yields CASSLKPGYQETQYF.

The gene calls are TRBV28 and TRBJ2-5; 8 bases are shared with TRBD2. Unmatched junction bases numbered 13, after V lost 3 bases and J lost 7 bases. The CDR3 is 16 residues long. CDR1 MDHEN and CDR2 SYDVKM come from the germline V gene. CDR3 coding DNA: TGTGCCAGCAGTTTTTTGTTCGAGCGGGAGCGGGGGACCCAGTACTTC. Translation gives CASSFLFERERGTQYF.

Regarding this clone: The junction departs from germline at one end; a sequencing error may be responsible. This chain links TRBV27 with TRBJ2-7; 11 nucleotides match TRBD1. CDR3 size: 15 residues. Germline-derived CDR1 and CDR2 are MNHEY and SMNVEV (reference sequence). The CDR3 coding sequence is TGTGCCAGCCGTTTTTTGGGACAGGGGGAGTACGAGCAGTACTTC. Amino acid sequence: CASRFLGQGEYEQYF.

Notes on this clone: Within the sample, other DNA sequences also encode this same CDR3. V gene TRBV7-8 combines with J gene TRBJ2-5, with D unresolved. The CDR3 spans 13 residues. Germline lookup yields CDR1 SGHVS and CDR2 FQNEAQ. V lost 3 bases and J 3 bases, leaving 8 bases between the germline ends. The CDR3: CASSFGSEETQYF. The CDR3 DNA is TGTGCCAGCAGCTTCGGGTCGGAAGAGACCCAGTACTTC.

The chain is built from TRBV30 and TRBJ2-3; 7 bases fit TRBD1. V was clipped by 2 bases and J by 4 bases; unmatched bases: 9. Germline CDR1 reads GTSNPN; CDR2 reads SVGIG (reference sequence). The CDR3 extends over 15 amino acids. In nucleotides, the CDR3 is TGTGCCTGGAGTCAGGGGGAGTGGGCCCCAGATACGCAGTATTTT. Protein: CAWSQGEWAPDTQYF. Full variable domain (missing parts from reference TRBV30 and TRBJ2-3): SQTIHQWPATLVQPVGSPLSLECTVEGTSNPNLYWYRQAAGRGLQLLFYSVGIGQISSEVPQNLSASRPQDRQFILSSKKLLLSDSGFYLCAWSQGEWAPDTQYFGPGTRLTVL.

The chain links TRBV7-2 to TRBJ2-1, with TRBD2 identical over 7 bases. J lost 10 bases, V lost 1 base, and 10 bases had no gene match. This CDR3 has 15 amino acids. Germline V lookup: CDR1 SGHTA, CDR2 FQGNSA. The CDR3 reads CASSLEIGGTWEQFF. The DNA for the CDR3 is TGTGCCAGCAGCTTAGAGATCGGGGGGACTTGGGAGCAGTTCTTC.

This chain uses TRBV11-2 with TRBJ2-1; 13 bases match TRBD2. The CDR3 totals 14 residues. The germline gives CDR1 SGHAT, CDR2 FQNNGV. V was clipped by 4 bases and J by 7 bases; unmatched bases: 1. In DNA, the CDR3 is TGTGCCAGCAGCTGGGGACTAGCGGGAAATGAGCAGTTCTTC. Residues: CASSWGLAGNEQFF.

This rearrangement joins TRBV5-5 to TRBJ2-5; D is unclear. The CDR3 sequence is 14 residues long. Trimming removed 2 bases at V and 5 bases at J, with 13 bases between. Germline lookup yields CDR1 SGHKS and CDR2 YYEKEE (reference sequence). CDR3 DNA sequence: TGTGCCAGCAGCTTACGTCCTGACTTGGAGACCCAGTACTTC. Its translation is CASSLRPDLETQYF.

CDR3 sequence (DNA): TGTGCCAGCAGCGTACCAGGCAGCCAAGAGACCCAGTACTTC. Amino acid sequence: CASSVPGSQETQYF. The J gene is TRBJ2-5, the V gene TRBV9; D remains ambiguous. The V gene lost 1 base and the J gene lost 1 base, with 8 bases spanning the gap. The CDR3 loop spans 14 amino acids. In germline, CDR1 is SGDLS, CDR2 YYNGEE.

This sequence joins TRBV19 and TRBJ1-5, with 7 bases that match TRBD1. CDR3 length equals 17 residues. Losses at the gene ends were 3 bases for V and 3 bases for J; bases not matched to a gene: 11. CDR1 is LNHDA and CDR2 is SQIVND in the germline V gene (reference sequence). The CDR3 bases are TGTGCCAGTAGTATTCTGTCCCCCGAGGGGGCCAATCAGCCCCAGCATTTT. Translating it yields CASSILSPEGANQPQHF.

The rearrangement joins TRBV5-6 to TRBJ1-3; no firm D call. The CDR3 extends over 14 amino acids. Between the trimmed V and J ends, which lost 0 bases and 1 base, there was a span of 5 bases. The germline gives CDR1 SGHDT, CDR2 YYEEEE. The CDR3 DNA reads TGTGCCAGCAGCTTGGGGCAGTCTGGAAACACCATATATTTT. Protein sequence: CASSLGQSGNTIYF.

This clone was detected a few times. The chain is built from TRBV11-2 and TRBJ2-2, with D tentatively TRBD2 (6 bases). V was shortened by 1 base and J by 7 bases, with 10 bases between the two germline ends. The germline V gene has CDR1 SGHAT and CDR2 FQNNGV. The CDR3 has 14 residues. For the CDR3, the DNA is TGTGCCAGCAGCTTAGGCGGGATTAACGGGGAGCTGTTTTTT. This codes for CASSLGGINGELFF. Complete variable domain (other parts from reference TRBV11-2 and TRBJ2-2): EAGVAQSPRYKIIEKRQSVAFWCNPISGHATLYWYQQILGQGPKLLIQFQNNGVVDDSQLPKDRFSAERLKGVDSTLKIQPAKLEDSAVYLCASSLGGINGELFFGEGSRLTVL.

This clone was picked up one time. This chain joins TRBV18 and TRBJ2-7, with 10 nucleotides matching TRBD2. Germline CDR1 and CDR2: KGHSH and LQKENI. The CDR3 is 15 residues long. V shed 4 bases, J shed 5 bases, and the junction held 8 bases outside the gene matches. This chain's CDR3 is CASSLSAGGTNEQYF. CDR3 in DNA: TGTGCCAGCTCACTATCAGCGGGAGGGACGAACGAGCAGTACTTC.

The chain recombines TRBV28 with TRBJ2-3; TRBD2 is a possible D gene (6 bases). This CDR3 spans 15 amino acids. Trimming cost V 7 bases and J 3 bases, with 17 bases left between them. Germline V gives CDR1 MDHEN, CDR2 SYDVKM. The CDR3 DNA sequence: TGTGCCAGCACTATGACTAGGGGTAAAACAGATACGCAGTATTTT. Protein: CASTMTRGKTDTQYF.